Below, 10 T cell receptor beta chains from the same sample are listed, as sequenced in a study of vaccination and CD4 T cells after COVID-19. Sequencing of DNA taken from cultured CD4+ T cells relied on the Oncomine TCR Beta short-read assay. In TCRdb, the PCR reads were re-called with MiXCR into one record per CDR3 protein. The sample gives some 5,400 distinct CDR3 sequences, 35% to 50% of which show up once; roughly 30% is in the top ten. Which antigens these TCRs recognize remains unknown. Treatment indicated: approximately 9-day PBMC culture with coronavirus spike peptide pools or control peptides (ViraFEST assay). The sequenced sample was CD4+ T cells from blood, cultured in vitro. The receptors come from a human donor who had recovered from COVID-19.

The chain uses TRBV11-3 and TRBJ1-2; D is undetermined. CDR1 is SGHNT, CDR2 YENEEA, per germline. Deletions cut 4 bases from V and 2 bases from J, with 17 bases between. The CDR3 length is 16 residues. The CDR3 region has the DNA TGTGCCAGCAGCTCCACCGTGGTTGCGGAGAACTATGGCTACACCTTC. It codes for CASSSTVVAENYGYTF.

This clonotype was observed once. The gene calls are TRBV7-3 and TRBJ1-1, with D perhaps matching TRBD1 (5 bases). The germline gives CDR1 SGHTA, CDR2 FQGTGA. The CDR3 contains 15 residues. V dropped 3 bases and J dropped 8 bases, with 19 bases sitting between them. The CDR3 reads CASSFQERLWGEAFF. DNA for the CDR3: TGTGCCAGCAGCTTCCAGGAGAGACTCTGGGGGGAAGCTTTCTTT.

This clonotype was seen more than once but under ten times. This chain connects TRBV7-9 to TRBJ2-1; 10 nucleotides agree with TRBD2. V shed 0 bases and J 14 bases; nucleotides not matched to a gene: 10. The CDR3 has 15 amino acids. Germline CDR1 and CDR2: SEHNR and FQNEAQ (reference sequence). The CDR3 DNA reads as TGTGCCAGCAGCTTAGCGCTAGCGGGGGCCCCACGGAAGTTCTTC. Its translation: CASSLALAGAPRKFF.

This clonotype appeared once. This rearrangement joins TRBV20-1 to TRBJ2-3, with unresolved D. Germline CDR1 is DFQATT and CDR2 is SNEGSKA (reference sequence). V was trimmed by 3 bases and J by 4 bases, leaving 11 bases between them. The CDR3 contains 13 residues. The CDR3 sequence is CSARTPRADTQYF. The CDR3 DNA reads TGCAGTGCTAGGACCCCTAGGGCAGATACGCAGTATTTT.

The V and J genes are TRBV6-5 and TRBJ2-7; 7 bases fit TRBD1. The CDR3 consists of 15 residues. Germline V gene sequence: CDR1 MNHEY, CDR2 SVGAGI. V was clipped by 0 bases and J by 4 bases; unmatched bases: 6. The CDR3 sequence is CASSYSDRVSYEQYF. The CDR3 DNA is TGTGCCAGCAGTTACTCAGACAGGGTCTCGTACGAGCAGTACTTC.

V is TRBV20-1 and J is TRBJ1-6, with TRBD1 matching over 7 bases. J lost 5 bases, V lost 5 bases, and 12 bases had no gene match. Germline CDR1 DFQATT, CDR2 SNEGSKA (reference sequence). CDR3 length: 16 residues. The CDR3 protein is CSASQTGITHNSPLHF. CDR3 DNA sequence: TGCAGTGCTTCACAGACAGGGATAACCCATAATTCACCCCTCCACTTT.

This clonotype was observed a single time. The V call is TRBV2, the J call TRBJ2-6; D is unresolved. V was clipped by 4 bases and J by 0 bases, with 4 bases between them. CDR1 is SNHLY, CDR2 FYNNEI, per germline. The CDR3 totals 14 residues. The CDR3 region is CASSGDSGANVLTF. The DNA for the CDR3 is TGTGCCAGCAGTGGGGACTCTGGGGCCAACGTCCTGACTTTC.

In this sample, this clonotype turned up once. Here the CDR3 DNA reads TGTGCCACCAGTGATTTTGGGCCAGGGGAGGGCAATGAGCAGTTCTTC. This translates into CATSDFGPGEGNEQFF. J is TRBJ2-1 and V is TRBV24-1; D is possibly TRBD2 (7 bases). The V and J ends lost 1 base and 6 bases respectively, with 15 bases between them. Germline CDR1 is KGHDR and CDR2 is SFDVKD. The CDR3 extends over 16 amino acids.

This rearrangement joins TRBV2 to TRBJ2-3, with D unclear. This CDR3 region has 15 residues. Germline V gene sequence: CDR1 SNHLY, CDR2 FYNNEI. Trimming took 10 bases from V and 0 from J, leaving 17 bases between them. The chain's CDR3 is CATRKGVFSTDTQYF. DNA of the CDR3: TGTGCCACCAGAAAGGGTGTATTTAGCACAGATACGCAGTATTTT.

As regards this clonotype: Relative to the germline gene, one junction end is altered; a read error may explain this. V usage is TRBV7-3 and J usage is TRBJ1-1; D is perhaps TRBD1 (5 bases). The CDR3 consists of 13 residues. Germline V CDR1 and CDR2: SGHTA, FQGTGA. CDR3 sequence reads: CVSSPPGGTEAFF. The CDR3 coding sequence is TGTGTCAGCAGCCCTCCCGGGGGCACTGAAGCTTTCTTT. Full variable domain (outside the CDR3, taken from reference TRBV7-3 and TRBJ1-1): GAGVSQTPSNKVTEKGKYVELRCDPISGHTALYWYRQSLGQGPEFLIYFQGTGAADDSGLPNDRFFAVRPEGSVSTLKIQRTERGDSAVYLCVSSPPGGTEAFFGQGTRLTVV.